This TCR beta chain originates from a study of regulatory T cells. General study findings and limits: In CD3G-deficient patients, conventional CD4+ T cells were enriched for hydrophobic CDR3 residues at positions 6 and 7. Patient repertoires had restricted TRB V-J pairs and skewed V and J usage, most in Tregs.

Autoimmunity was present in every CD3G-deficient patient, worse in two. Patients aged 2 to 39 years had fewer naive and more memory CD4+ and CD8+ T cells. Sorting split CD4+ cells into CD25-high CD127-low Tregs and CD25-low CD127-high conventional T cells. Amplification used 52 TRBV primers and 13 TRBJ primers. Using immunoSEQ multiplex PCR, the repertoire was profiled, and TCRdb retains in-frame clones only, with some absent. The sample has tens of thousands of clones; over 90% are singletons. With regard to this clone: Its specificity is not known.

Input material: conventional CD4+ T cells sorted from blood. The receptor was derived from a child aged 2 to 10 with CD3G deficiency.

CDR3 DNA: TGCAGTGCTAGCCTAGAGCGGACGCAGTATTTT. This encodes CSASLERTQYF. This chain joins TRBV20-1 and TRBJ2-3, with TRBD2 as a possible D gene (5 bases). From germline, CDR1 is DFQATT and CDR2 SNEGSKA (reference sequence). This CDR3 is 11 amino acids long. With 3 bases removed from V and 9 bases from J, the gap between germline ends came to 10 bases.